These 21 T cell receptor beta chains share one sample of origin, sequenced in a study of blood T cell repertoires in COVID-19 (TCRdb year 2020). Libraries were prepared through the immunoSEQ multiplex PCR assay. TCRdb provides this immuneACCESS table in a form limited to in-frame rearrangements. Some clones are lacking; in checked studies, under half of them reflect an unresolved V gene, and why the rest are absent is not known. The sample data list 120,000 to 150,000 clones, and roughly 82% of these were observed just once. The ten largest make up 7.2% of the sample. Sequencing was performed on peripheral blood. The source is a woman in her forties or fifties in a cohort sampled during active or convalescent COVID-19.

This CDR3 reads CASSQARSAGNTIYF. The DNA for the CDR3 is TGTGCCAGCAGCCAAGCTAGGTCTGCTGGAAACACCATATATTTT. The chain employs TRBV3-1 (or the pseudogene TRBV3-2) and TRBJ1-3; D unclear. Trimming removed 1 base at V and 2 bases at J, with 9 bases between. Germline V CDR1 and CDR2: LGHDT, YNNKEL (reference sequence). The CDR3 consists of 15 residues.

This chain joins TRBV29-1 and TRBJ1-1; a possible D gene is TRBD1 (5 bases). V was trimmed by 6 bases and J by 1 base, leaving 9 bases between them. CDR1 SQVTM and CDR2 ANQGSEA come from the germline V gene. The CDR3 spans 12 residues. Here the CDR3 DNA reads TGCAGCGTGGCCCAGGGGAACACTGAAGCTTTCTTT. The encoded protein is CSVAQGNTEAFF.

The chain carries TRBV6-2 or TRBV6-3 and TRBJ1-1; 7 bases match TRBD1. The CDR3 has 14 residues. The V and J ends lost 4 bases and 4 bases, in that order; junction bases with no gene match: 6. Germline-derived CDR1 and CDR2 are MNHEY and SVGEGT. CDR3 DNA: TGTGCCAGCAGTTCACAGGGGAGAGGCACTGAAGCTTTCTTT. Encoded protein: CASSSQGRGTEAFF.

The genes are TRBV6-8 and TRBJ1-1; a possible D gene is TRBD1 (6 bases). Per the germline V gene, CDR1 is MNHGY and CDR2 is SAAAGT. V was clipped by 2 bases and J by 1 base, with 20 bases between them. The CDR3 is 18 amino acids. This CDR3 reads CASSYTPDRDKENTEAFF. The CDR3 DNA reads TGTGCCAGCAGTTACACTCCTGACCGGGACAAAGAGAACACTGAAGCTTTCTTT.

The chain carries TRBV3-1 (or the pseudogene TRBV3-2) and TRBJ1-5; 7 bases map to TRBD1. Losses at the gene ends were 5 bases for V and 3 bases for J; bases not matched to a gene: 7. This CDR3 is built from 15 residues. CDR1 and CDR2 (germline): LGHDT, YNNKEL (reference sequence). CDR3 sequence reads: CASSVDRAANQPQHF. The CDR3 bases are TGTGCCAGCAGCGTCGACAGGGCGGCCAATCAGCCCCAGCATTTT.

The chain uses TRBV18 and TRBJ1-1, with 9 bases fitting TRBD1. Trimming cost V 3 bases and J 6 bases; bases outside gene matches: 5. Germline-derived CDR1 and CDR2 are KGHSH and LQKENI. The CDR3 sequence is 14 residues long. The CDR3 region has the DNA TGTGCCAGCTCACCCGGGACAGGGATGCCTGAAGCTTTCTTT. Translation: CASSPGTGMPEAFF.

The chain carries TRBV7-2 and TRBJ2-7; TRBD1 is a possible D gene (5 bases). The germline V gene has CDR1 SGHTA and CDR2 FQGNSA. The V and J ends lost 5 bases and 0 bases respectively, with 11 bases between them. This CDR3 has 14 amino acids. The CDR3 sequence is CASSPTARSYEQYF. CDR3 in DNA: TGTGCCAGCAGCCCGACAGCGCGCTCCTACGAGCAGTACTTC. The complete variable domain, with remaining parts taken from reference TRBV7-2 and TRBJ2-7, reads GAGVSQSPSNKVTEKGKDVELRCDPISGHTALYWYRQSLGQGLEFLIYFQGNSAPDKSGLPSDRFSAERTGGSVSTLTIQRTQQEDSAVYLCASSPTARSYEQYFGPGTRLTVT.

The rearrangement uses TRBV7-9 and TRBJ2-7; TRBD1 aligns across 10 bases. V shed 3 bases and J 4 bases; nucleotides not matched to a gene: 6. This CDR3 spans 15 amino acids. Germline V CDR1 and CDR2: SEHNR, FQNEAQ (reference sequence). CDR3 sequence reads: CASSLGTGELYEQYF. CDR3 sequence (DNA): TGTGCCAGCAGCTTGGGGACAGGGGAATTGTACGAGCAGTACTTC.

This chain connects TRBV18 to TRBJ2-1, with D tentatively TRBD2 (7 bases). V lost 0 bases to trimming and J lost 7 bases, with 16 bases between them. The germline V gene has CDR1 KGHSH and CDR2 LQKENI. This CDR3 is 16 amino acids long. CDR3 coding DNA: TGTGCCAGCTCACCACCAGGCCTAGGGGGGGCGAATGAGCAGTTCTTC. Its protein product is CASSPPGLGGANEQFF.

The chain recombines TRBV10-3 with TRBJ2-7, with 11 bases fitting TRBD1. The length of the CDR3 is 13 residues. J lost 5 bases, V lost 10 bases, and 7 bases had no gene match. CDR1 and CDR2 from the germline V gene are ENHRY and SYGVKD. DNA of the CDR3: TGTGCCAGCCGGGACAGGGGGTCCCACGAGCAGTACTTC. It encodes CASRDRGSHEQYF.

The V gene is TRBV7-9, the J gene TRBJ2-5; a possible D gene is TRBD2 (6 bases). The V gene's germline CDR1 is SEHNR and CDR2 FQNEAQ (reference sequence). The CDR3 runs to 15 residues. The germline V and J ends were trimmed by 5 bases and 0 bases, with 13 bases remaining between them. The CDR3: CASSTGTSYQETQYF. CDR3 DNA sequence: TGTGCCAGCAGCACCGGGACTTCGTACCAAGAGACCCAGTACTTC.

The chain couples TRBV27 to TRBJ2-1, with D tentatively TRBD2 (7 bases). This CDR3 region has 13 residues. CDR1 is MNHEY, CDR2 SMNVEV, per germline (reference sequence). V was clipped by 3 bases and J by 8 bases, with 11 bases between them. The DNA of the CDR3 is TGTGCCAGCAGTTTTCCGGGGGGCGATGAGCAGTTCTTC. Residues: CASSFPGGDEQFF.

J is TRBJ2-2 and V is TRBV5-4; 13 nucleotides align to TRBD2. V shed 2 bases, J shed 5 bases, and the junction held 3 bases outside the gene matches. Germline loops: CDR1 SGHNT, CDR2 YYREEE (reference sequence). This CDR3 has 16 amino acids. The CDR3 loop reads CASSLGTSGDTGELFF. CDR3 bases: TGTGCCAGCAGCTTAGGGACTAGCGGGGATACCGGGGAGCTGTTTTTT.

This clone has only a few counts. The genes are TRBV10-3 and TRBJ1-2, with D unclear. Trimming took off 2 bases at V and 3 bases at J, with 4 bases between the two ends. Germline V gene sequence: CDR1 ENHRY, CDR2 SYGVKD. The CDR3 runs to 12 residues. The DNA of the CDR3 is TGTGCCATCAGTGAGGAGGACTATGGCTACACCTTC. Protein sequence: CAISEEDYGYTF.

The chain is built from TRBV9 and TRBJ1-4, with 7 positions matching TRBD1. The V gene's germline CDR1 is SGDLS and CDR2 YYNGEE. J was trimmed by 8 bases and V by 4 bases; bases with no gene match: 8. The CDR3 is 14 residues long. Written as DNA, the CDR3 is TGTGCCAGCAGCCCCCGACAGGGATTGGAAAAACTGTTTTTT. It is translated as CASSPRQGLEKLFF.

The chain couples TRBV19 to TRBJ1-4; perhaps TRBD1 as D (5 bases). This CDR3 comprises 14 residues. Trimming left V 2 bases short and J 7 bases short, with 11 bases between. The germline gives CDR1 LNHDA, CDR2 SQIVND (reference sequence). DNA for the CDR3: TGTGCCAGTAGTATAATTGGGGCCGGTGAAAAACTGTTTTTT. Its translation is CASSIIGAGEKLFF.

The chain joins TRBV15 to TRBJ2-5; no definite D call. The CDR3 extends over 13 amino acids. V was trimmed by 1 base and J by 4 bases, leaving 7 bases between them. Germline CDR1 is LNHNV and CDR2 is YYDKDF (reference sequence). Written as DNA, the CDR3 is TGTGCCACCAGCAGAGTTAGATCAGAGACCCAGTACTTC. This gives the protein CATSRVRSETQYF.

This chain links TRBV7-9 with TRBJ1-2; maybe TRBD1 (5 bases). Germline V lookup: CDR1 SEHNR, CDR2 FQNEAQ (reference sequence). The V gene lost 5 bases and the J gene lost 1 base, with 11 bases spanning the gap. The CDR3 runs 14 residues. The CDR3 is CASSRGSINYGYTF. CDR3 sequence (DNA): TGTGCCAGCAGCAGGGGTTCTATTAACTATGGCTACACCTTC.

The rearrangement uses TRBV6-4 and TRBJ1-5; TRBD1 aligns across 7 bases. V was clipped by 4 bases and J by 6 bases; unmatched bases: 3. CDR3 length: 13 residues. Per the germline V gene, CDR1 is MRHNA and CDR2 is SNTAGT. The CDR3 DNA is TGTGCCAGCAGTGCTGACAGGGCTCAGCCCCAGCATTTT. This gives the protein CASSADRAQPQHF.

V usage is TRBV20-1 and J usage is TRBJ2-1; 9 bases agree with TRBD2. Per germline, CDR1 DFQATT and CDR2 SNEGSKA (reference sequence). The CDR3 contains 17 residues. V trimming: 3 bases; J trimming: 6 bases; junction bases outside the gene matches: 15. The CDR3 bases are TGCAGTGCTAGTACCACGTCCCCGGCGGGGGGGCCCAATGAGCAGTTCTTC. Its protein product is CSASTTSPAGGPNEQFF.

This chain joins TRBV9 and TRBJ1-2; TRBD1 aligns across 7 bases. Trimming took 5 bases from V and 1 from J; bases not matched to a gene: 8. The CDR3 totals 15 residues. The V gene's germline CDR1 is SGDLS and CDR2 YYNGEE. The CDR3 sequence: CASREGAGDNYGYTF. CDR3 bases: TGTGCCAGCAGAGAGGGGGCAGGAGATAACTATGGCTACACCTTC.